The 14 T cell receptor beta chains in this list originate from one sample, sequenced in a study of vaccination effects on CD4 cells after COVID-19. Generated by immunoSEQ multiplex PCR, the TCRdb table keeps only in-frame clones and is missing some. The sample lists 55,000 to 90,000 clones, around 70% seen once, with around 5% in the top ten. Antigen specificity for these receptors is unknown. After expansion with viral peptide pools in the ViraFEST assay, antigen-specific CD4+ T cells were sequenced. The culture ran for approximately 10 days, and then CD4+ T cells were isolated. Infection dated between March and December 2020, before the Alpha, Beta and Delta variants reached the United States. The sample consisted of CD4+ T cells from PBMCs cultured with HIV peptides, taken before COVID-19 vaccination. As for subset: HIV-1 Nef peptide pool negative control/reference culture. The receptors were gathered from a human donor who had a prior SARS-CoV-2 infection.

This clone appeared once. DNA for the CDR3: TGTGCCAGCTCACGAAGGACTAGCGGAATGTCCTACGAGCAGTACTTC. Translating it yields CASSRRTSGMSYEQYF. The J gene is TRBJ2-7, the V gene TRBV18; 10 bases are a match to TRBD2. CDR1 is KGHSH and CDR2 is LQKENI in the germline V gene. CDR3 length: 16 amino acids. The V segment lost 4 bases and the J segment 1 base; nucleotides outside the gene matches: 7.

This clone has just a few counts. The chain employs TRBV11-3 and TRBJ1-1; D is possibly TRBD1 (6 bases). This CDR3 region has 17 residues. The V and J ends lost 5 bases and 4 bases respectively, with 23 bases between them. The germline gives CDR1 SGHNT, CDR2 YENEEA. CDR3 sequence reads: CASSPGRGSTRGTEAFF. For the CDR3, the DNA is TGTGCCAGCAGCCCCGGAAGGGGGAGCACCCGGGGCACTGAAGCTTTCTTT.

This clone has only a few counts. The rearrangement links TRBV27 to TRBJ2-7, with 8 bases identical to TRBD1. There are 13 residues in the CDR3. CDR1 and CDR2 (germline): MNHEY, SMNVEV (reference sequence). J was trimmed by 7 bases and V by 3 bases; bases with no gene match: 5. The DNA for the CDR3 is TGTGCCAGCAGTTTCACTGGACAGGGTGAGCAGTACTTC. Translated: CASSFTGQGEQYF.

The chain uses TRBV10-1 and TRBJ1-2, with unresolved D. V gave up 6 bases and J gave up 3 bases, with 17 bases separating them. CDR3 length: 15 residues. The germline gives CDR1 WNHNN, CDR2 SYGVQD (reference sequence). CDR3 in DNA: TGCGCCAGCAGGTTCACAGAACGCCGCGACTATGGCTACACCTTC. As protein: CASRFTERRDYGYTF.

The chain combines TRBV9 with TRBJ1-2; the D gene is possibly TRBD1 (5 bases). CDR3 length equals 14 residues. V was cut by 2 bases and J by 8 bases, with 16 bases left in between. Germline lookup yields CDR1 SGDLS and CDR2 YYNGEE. Here the CDR3 DNA reads TGTGCCAGCAGCGTCGCCGGAGGGGTCCGCGGCTACACCTTC. As protein: CASSVAGGVRGYTF.

This chain links TRBV2 with TRBJ1-6, with D possibly TRBD1 on 6 matching bases. The germline V gene has CDR1 SNHLY and CDR2 FYNNEI. V shed 4 bases and J shed 8 bases, with 18 bases lying between them. CDR3 length: 16 residues. CDR3 DNA sequence: TGTGCCAGCAGTGTGGTGGGGGCAGGGGCTTATTCACCCCTCCACTTT. Translating gives CASSVVGAGAYSPLHF.

The V call is TRBV7-9, the J call TRBJ2-5; D may match TRBD1 or TRBD2 (5 bases each). The CDR3 spans 14 residues. Per germline, CDR1 SEHNR and CDR2 FQNEAQ (reference sequence). V lost 5 bases to trimming and J lost 1 base, with 11 bases between them. The CDR3 DNA reads as TGTGCCAGCAGCCCTGGGACGGTCCAAGAGACCCAGTACTTC. The encoded protein is CASSPGTVQETQYF.

This clone is a singleton in its sample. This chain connects TRBV7-9 to TRBJ1-4; 7 positions agree with TRBD1. This CDR3 contains 15 residues. CDR1 is SEHNR, CDR2 FQNEAQ, per germline (reference sequence). Germline trimming cut 5 bases from V and 1 base from J; bases unmatched to any gene: 4. The CDR3, as DNA: TGTGCCAGCAGCCGTCGGACAGGAACTAATGAAAAACTGTTTTTT. It specifies CASSRRTGTNEKLFF.

The V and J genes are TRBV11-2 and TRBJ1-4, with a possible D match to TRBD1 (6 bases). CDR1 is SGHAT, CDR2 FQNNGV, per germline. The CDR3 is 14 residues long. V was clipped by 3 bases and J by 8 bases, with 13 bases between them. The CDR3 bases are TGTGCCAGCAGCTTTGGGGGGGCGGGAGAAAAACTGTTTTTT. Encoded protein: CASSFGGAGEKLFF.

The gene calls are TRBV9 and TRBJ1-1; no firm D call. The germline V gene encodes CDR1 SGDLS and CDR2 YYNGEE. The V end lost 3 bases, the J end lost 4 bases, and 19 bases lay between the germline ends. This CDR3 has 16 residues. The CDR3 sequence: CASSAQVRGGITEAFF. DNA for the CDR3: TGTGCCAGCAGCGCCCAAGTACGAGGAGGAATCACTGAAGCTTTCTTT.

This clone was counted only a few times. The gene calls are TRBV19 and TRBJ1-4, with no clear D. CDR1 and CDR2 (germline): LNHDA, SQIVND (reference sequence). The CDR3 has 13 residues. V lost 4 bases and J lost 5, with 8 bases in between. The CDR3: CASSSRLNEKLFF. Here the CDR3 DNA reads TGTGCCAGTAGTAGCAGGCTGAATGAAAAACTGTTTTTT.

J is TRBJ2-2 and V is TRBV18; the D is unclear. CDR3 length: 13 residues. Trimming left V 3 bases short and J 0 bases short, with 2 bases between. Per the germline V gene, CDR1 is KGHSH and CDR2 is LQKENI. The CDR3 reads CASSPANTGELFF. CDR3 coding DNA: TGTGCCAGCTCACCGGCGAACACCGGGGAGCTGTTTTTT.

This chain joins TRBV6-2 or TRBV6-3 and TRBJ2-7, with D possibly matching TRBD1 (5 bases). CDR1 MNHEY and CDR2 SVGEGT come from the germline V gene. CDR3 length: 16 amino acids. V lost 0 bases to trimming and J lost 0 bases, with 12 bases between them. The CDR3 DNA follows: TGTGCCAGCAGTTACTCGATGGCAGGGAACTCCTACGAGCAGTACTTC. Amino acid sequence: CASSYSMAGNSYEQYF.

As DNA, the CDR3 is TGTGCCAGCAGGCAGCCCGGGAGAGGCTACACCTTC. As protein: CASRQPGRGYTF. The chain has TRBV7-9 and TRBJ1-2; D is uncertain. Trimming left V 6 bases short and J 8 bases short, with 13 bases between. The CDR3 spans 12 residues. Germline CDR1 SEHNR, CDR2 FQNEAQ (reference sequence).